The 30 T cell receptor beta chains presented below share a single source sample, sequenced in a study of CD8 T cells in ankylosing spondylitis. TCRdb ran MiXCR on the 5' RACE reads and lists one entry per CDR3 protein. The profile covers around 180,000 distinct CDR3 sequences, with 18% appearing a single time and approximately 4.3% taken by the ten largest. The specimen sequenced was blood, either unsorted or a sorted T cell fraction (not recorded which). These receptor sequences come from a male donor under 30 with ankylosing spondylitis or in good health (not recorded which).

This CDR3 is CASQRETGELFF. In DNA form, the CDR3 reads TGTGCCAGCCAGCGGGAGACCGGGGAGCTGTTTTTT. This rearrangement joins TRBV6-5 to TRBJ2-2; TRBD2 matches at 8 bases. Unmatched junction bases numbered 1, after V lost 8 bases and J lost 5 bases. CDR3 length: 12 residues. Germline lookup yields CDR1 MNHEY and CDR2 SVGAGI.

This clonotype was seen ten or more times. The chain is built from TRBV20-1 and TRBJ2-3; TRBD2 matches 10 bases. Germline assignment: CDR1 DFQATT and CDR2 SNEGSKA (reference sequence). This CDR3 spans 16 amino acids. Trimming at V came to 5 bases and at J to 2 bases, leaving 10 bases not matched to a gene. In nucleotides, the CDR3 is TGCAGTGCTTCCATCCCCAGCGGGAGGGACACAGATACGCAGTATTTT. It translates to CSASIPSGRDTDTQYF.

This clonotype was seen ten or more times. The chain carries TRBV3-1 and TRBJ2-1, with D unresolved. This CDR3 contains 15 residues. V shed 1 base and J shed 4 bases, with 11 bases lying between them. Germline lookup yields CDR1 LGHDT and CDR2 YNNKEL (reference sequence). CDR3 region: CASSQGMAAYNEQFF. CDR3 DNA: TGTGCCAGCAGCCAAGGTATGGCGGCATACAATGAGCAGTTCTTC.

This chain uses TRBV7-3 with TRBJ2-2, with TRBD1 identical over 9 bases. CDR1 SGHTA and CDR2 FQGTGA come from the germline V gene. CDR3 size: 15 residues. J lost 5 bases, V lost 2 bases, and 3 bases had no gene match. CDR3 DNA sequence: TGTGCCAGCAGCTTATTGGGACAGGGTACCGGGGAGCTGTTTTTT. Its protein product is CASSLLGQGTGELFF. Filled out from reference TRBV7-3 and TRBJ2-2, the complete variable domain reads GAGVSQTPSNKVTEKGKYVELRCDPISGHTALYWYRQSLGQGPEFLIYFQGTGAADDSGLPNDRFFAVRPEGSVSTLKIQRTERGDSAVYLCASSLLGQGTGELFFGEGSRLTVL.

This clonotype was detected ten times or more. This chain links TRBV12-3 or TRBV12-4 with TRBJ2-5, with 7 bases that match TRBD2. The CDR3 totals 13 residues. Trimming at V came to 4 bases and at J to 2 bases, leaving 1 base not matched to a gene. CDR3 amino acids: CASSSGGQETQYF. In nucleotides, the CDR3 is TGTGCCAGCAGTTCGGGGGGACAAGAGACCCAGTACTTC.

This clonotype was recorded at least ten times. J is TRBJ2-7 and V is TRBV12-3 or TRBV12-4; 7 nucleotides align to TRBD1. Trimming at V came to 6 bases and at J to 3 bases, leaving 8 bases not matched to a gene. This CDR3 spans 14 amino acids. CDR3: CASRQATGNYEQYF. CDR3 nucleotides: TGTGCCAGCAGACAGGCGACAGGGAACTACGAGCAGTACTTC.

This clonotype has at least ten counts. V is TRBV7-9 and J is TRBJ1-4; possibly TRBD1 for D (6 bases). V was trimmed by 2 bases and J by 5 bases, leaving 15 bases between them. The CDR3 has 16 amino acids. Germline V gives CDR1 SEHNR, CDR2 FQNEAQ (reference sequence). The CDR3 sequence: CASSLQGSIWNEKLFF. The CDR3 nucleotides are TGTGCCAGCAGCTTACAGGGGTCAATTTGGAATGAAAAACTGTTTTTT.

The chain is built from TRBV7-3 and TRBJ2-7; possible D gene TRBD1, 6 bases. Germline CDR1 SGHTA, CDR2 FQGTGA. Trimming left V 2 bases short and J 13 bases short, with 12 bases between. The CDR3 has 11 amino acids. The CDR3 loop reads CASSLGQILYF. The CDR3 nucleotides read TGTGCCAGCAGCTTAGGACAGATTTTATACTTC.

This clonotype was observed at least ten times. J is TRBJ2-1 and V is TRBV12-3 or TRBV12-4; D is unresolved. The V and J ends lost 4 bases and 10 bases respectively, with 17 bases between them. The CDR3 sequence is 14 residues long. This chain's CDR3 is CASSSITTRREQFF. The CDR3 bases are TGTGCCAGCAGTTCCATAACGACCCGGCGGGAGCAGTTCTTC.

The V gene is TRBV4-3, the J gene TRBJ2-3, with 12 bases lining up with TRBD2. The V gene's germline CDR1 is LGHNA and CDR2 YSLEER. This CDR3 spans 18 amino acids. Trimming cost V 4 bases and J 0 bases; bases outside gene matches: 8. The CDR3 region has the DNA TGCGCCAGCAGCCCCGGGACTAGCGGGCCTACTAGCACAGATACGCAGTATTTT. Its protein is CASSPGTSGPTSTDTQYF.

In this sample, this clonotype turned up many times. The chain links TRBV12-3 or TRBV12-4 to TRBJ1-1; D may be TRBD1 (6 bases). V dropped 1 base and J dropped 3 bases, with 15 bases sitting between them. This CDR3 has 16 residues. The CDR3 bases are TGTGCCAGCAGTTTAGGGATCGGGGGGCAGGACACTGAAGCTTTCTTT. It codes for CASSLGIGGQDTEAFF.

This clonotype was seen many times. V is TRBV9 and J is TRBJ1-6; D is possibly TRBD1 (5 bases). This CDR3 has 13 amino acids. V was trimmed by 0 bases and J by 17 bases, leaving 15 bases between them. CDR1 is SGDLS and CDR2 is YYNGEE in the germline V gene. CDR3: CASSVEPSGLFHF. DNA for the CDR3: TGTGCCAGCAGCGTAGAACCCTCAGGGTTGTTCCACTTT.

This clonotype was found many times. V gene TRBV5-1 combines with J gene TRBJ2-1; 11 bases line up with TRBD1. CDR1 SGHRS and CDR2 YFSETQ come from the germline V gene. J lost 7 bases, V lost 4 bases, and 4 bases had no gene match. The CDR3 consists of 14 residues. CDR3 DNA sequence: TGCGCCAGCAGCCTCCGGGACAGGGGGAATGAGCAGTTCTTC. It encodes CASSLRDRGNEQFF.

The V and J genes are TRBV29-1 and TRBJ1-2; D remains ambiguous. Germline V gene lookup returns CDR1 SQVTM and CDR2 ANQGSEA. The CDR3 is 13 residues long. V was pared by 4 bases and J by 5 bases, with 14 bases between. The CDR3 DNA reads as TGCAGCGTTGGGGGTCACAGAGCTTATGGCTACACCTTC. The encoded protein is CSVGGHRAYGYTF.

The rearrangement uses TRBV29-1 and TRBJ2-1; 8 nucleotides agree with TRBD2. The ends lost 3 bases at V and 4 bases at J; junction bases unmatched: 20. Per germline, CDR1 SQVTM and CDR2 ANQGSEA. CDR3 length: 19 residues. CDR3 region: CSVDGGWVAGSSLYNEQFF. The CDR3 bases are TGCAGCGTTGATGGTGGATGGGTAGCGGGATCTTCCCTTTACAATGAGCAGTTCTTC.

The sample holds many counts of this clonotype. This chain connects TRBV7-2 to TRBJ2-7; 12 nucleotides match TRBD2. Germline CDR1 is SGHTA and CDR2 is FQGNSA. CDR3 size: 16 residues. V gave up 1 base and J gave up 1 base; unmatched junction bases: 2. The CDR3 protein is CASSLELAGGSYEQYV. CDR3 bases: TGTGCCAGCAGCTTAGAACTAGCGGGAGGTTCCTACGAGCAGTACGTC.

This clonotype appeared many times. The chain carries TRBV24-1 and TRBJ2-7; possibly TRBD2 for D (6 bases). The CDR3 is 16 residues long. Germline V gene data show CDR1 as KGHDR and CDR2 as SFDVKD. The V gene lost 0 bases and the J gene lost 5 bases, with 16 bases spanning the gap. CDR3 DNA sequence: TGTGCCACCAGTGATTTGGCTTGCGGGGACGGGGACGAGCAGTACGTC. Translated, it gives CATSDLACGDGDEQYV.

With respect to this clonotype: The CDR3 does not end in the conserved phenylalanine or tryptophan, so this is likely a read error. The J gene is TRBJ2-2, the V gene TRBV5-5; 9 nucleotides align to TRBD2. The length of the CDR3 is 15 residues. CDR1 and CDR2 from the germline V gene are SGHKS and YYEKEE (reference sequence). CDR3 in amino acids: CASLKVAGDTGELFC. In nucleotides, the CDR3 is TGCGCCAGCCTTAAAGTAGCGGGAGATACCGGGGAGCTGTTTTGT.

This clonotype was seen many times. For the CDR3, the DNA is TGTGCCAGCAGTTTAGCGGGAGGGCCGAGGGAGCAGTACTTC. It translates to CASSLAGGPREQYF. The genes are TRBV12-3 or TRBV12-4 and TRBJ2-7; 7 nucleotides match TRBD2. The CDR3 is made up of 14 amino acids. V trimming: 0 bases; J trimming: 7 bases; junction bases outside the gene matches: 6.

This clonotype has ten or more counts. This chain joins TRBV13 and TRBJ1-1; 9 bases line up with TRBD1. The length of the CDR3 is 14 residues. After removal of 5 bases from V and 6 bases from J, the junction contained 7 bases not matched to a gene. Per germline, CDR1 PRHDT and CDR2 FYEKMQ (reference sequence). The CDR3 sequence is CASSPRDRVAEAFF. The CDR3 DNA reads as TGTGCCAGCAGCCCTCGGGACAGGGTCGCTGAAGCTTTCTTT.

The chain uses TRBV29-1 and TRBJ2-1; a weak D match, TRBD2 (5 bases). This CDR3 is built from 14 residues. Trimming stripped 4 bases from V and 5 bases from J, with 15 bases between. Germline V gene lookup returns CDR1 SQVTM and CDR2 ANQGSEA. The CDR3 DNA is TGCAGCGTTGTACCTAGCCCTAATCACAATGAGCAGTTCTTC. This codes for CSVVPSPNHNEQFF.

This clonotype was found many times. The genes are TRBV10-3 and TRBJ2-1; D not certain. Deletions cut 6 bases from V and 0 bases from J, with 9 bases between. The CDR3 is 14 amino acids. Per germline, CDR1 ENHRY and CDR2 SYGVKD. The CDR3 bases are TGTGCCATCAGCGCCGAGAGCTCCTACAATGAGCAGTTCTTC. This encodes CAISAESSYNEQFF.

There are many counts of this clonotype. The CDR3 coding sequence is TGTGCCAGCAGCCAAGCAGTAGCCGGAAACACCATATATTTT. This codes for CASSQAVAGNTIYF. The rearrangement uses TRBV4-2 and TRBJ1-3; unclear D gene. CDR1 is LGHNA and CDR2 is YNFKEQ in the germline V gene. Trimming removed 1 base at V and 4 bases at J, with 8 bases between. The CDR3 length is 14 residues.

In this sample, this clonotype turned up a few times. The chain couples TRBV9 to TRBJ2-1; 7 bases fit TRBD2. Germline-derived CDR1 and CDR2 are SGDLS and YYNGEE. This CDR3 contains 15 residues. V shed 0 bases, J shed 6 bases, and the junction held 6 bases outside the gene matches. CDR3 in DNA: TGTGCCAGCAGCGTAGGGGCGGGAGTCGGCAATGAGCAGTTCTTC. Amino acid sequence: CASSVGAGVGNEQFF.

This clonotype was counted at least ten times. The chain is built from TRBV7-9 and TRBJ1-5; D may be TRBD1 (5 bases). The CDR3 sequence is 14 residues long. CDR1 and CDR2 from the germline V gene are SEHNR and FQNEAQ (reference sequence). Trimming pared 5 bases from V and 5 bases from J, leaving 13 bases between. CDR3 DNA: TGTGCCAGCAGCCCCGTGGGGCCGCATCAGCCCCAGCATTTT. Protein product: CASSPVGPHQPQHF. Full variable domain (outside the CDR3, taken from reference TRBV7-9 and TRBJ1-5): DTGVSQNPRHKITKRGQNVTFRCDPISEHNRLYWYRQTLGQGPEFLTYFQNEAQLEKSRLLSDRFSAERPKGSFSTLEIQRTEQGDSAMYLCASSPVGPHQPQHFGDGTRLSIL.

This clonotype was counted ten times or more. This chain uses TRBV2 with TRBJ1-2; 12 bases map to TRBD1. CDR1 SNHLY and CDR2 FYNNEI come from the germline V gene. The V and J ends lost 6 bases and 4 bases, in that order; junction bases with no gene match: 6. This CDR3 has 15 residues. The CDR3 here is CASSTGTGGTYGYTF. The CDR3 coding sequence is TGTGCCAGCAGCACCGGGACAGGGGGCACCTATGGCTACACCTTC.

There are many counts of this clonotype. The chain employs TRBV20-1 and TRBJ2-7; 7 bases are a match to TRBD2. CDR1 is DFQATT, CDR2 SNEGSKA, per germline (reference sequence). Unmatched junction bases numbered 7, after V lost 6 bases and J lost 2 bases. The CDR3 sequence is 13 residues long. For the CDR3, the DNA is TGCAGTGCCCCTAGCGGACCCCCCTACGAGCAGTACTTC. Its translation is CSAPSGPPYEQYF.

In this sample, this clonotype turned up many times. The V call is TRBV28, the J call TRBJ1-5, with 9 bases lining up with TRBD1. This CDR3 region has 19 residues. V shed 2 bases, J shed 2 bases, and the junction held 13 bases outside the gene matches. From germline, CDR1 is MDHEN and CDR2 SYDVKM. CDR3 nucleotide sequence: TGTGCCAGCAGTTTACTCACAGGGGGCGCCGTCCTGGGCAATCAGCCCCAGCATTTT. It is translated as CASSLLTGGAVLGNQPQHF.

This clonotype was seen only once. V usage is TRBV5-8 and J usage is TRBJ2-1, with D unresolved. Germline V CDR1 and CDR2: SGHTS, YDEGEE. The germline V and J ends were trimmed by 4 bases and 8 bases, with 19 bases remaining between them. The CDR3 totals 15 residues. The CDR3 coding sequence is TGTGCCAGCAGCGCATCCCTTGATCCTGCGGATGAGCAGTTCTTC. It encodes CASSASLDPADEQFF. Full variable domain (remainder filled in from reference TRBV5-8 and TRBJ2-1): EAGVTQSPTHLIKTRGQQATLRCSPISGHTSVYWYQQALGLGLQFLLWYDEGEERNRGNFPPRFSGRQFPNYSSELNVNALELEDSALYLCASSASLDPADEQFFGPGTRLTVL.

As DNA, the CDR3 is TGCAGCGTTGACACCCGGGACAGCCAAGAGACCCAGTACTTC. It codes for CSVDTRDSQETQYF. The chain carries TRBV29-1 and TRBJ2-5, with 7 bases matching TRBD1. The CDR3 is 14 residues long. V was pared by 3 bases and J by 1 base, with 5 bases of the junction left unmatched. Germline CDR1 is SQVTM and CDR2 is ANQGSEA.